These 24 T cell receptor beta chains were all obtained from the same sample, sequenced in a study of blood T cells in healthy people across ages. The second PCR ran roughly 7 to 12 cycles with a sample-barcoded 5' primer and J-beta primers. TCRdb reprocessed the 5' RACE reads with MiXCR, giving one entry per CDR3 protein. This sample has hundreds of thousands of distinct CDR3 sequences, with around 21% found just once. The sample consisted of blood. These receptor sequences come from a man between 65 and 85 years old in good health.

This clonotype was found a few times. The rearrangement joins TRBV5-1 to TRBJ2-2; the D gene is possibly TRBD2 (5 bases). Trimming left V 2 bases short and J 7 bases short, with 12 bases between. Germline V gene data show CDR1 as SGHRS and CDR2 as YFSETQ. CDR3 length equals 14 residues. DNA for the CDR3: TGCGCCAGCAGCTTATGGGGAGAGAGCGGGGAGCTGTTTTTT. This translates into CASSLWGESGELFF.

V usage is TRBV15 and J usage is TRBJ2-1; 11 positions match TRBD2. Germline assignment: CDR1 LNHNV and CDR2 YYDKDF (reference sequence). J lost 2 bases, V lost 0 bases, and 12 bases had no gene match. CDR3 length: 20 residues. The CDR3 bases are TGTGCCACCAGCAGAGATATTGACAGGGGGACTAGCGGTACCTACAATGAGCAGTTCTTC. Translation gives CATSRDIDRGTSGTYNEQFF.

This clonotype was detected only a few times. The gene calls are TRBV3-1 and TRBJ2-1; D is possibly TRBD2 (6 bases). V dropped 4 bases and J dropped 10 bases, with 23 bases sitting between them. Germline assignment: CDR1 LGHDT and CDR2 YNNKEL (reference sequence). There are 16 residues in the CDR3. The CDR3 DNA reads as TGTGCCAGCAGCCCGAAGTCGCGGGACGGACGGGGGGAGCAGTTCTTC. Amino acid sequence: CASSPKSRDGRGEQFF.

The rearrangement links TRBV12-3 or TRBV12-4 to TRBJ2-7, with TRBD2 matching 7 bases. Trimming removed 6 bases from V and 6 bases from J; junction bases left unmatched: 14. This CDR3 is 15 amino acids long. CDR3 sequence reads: CASSLGTTIGSEQYF. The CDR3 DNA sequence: TGTGCCAGCAGCCTGGGGACTACCATTGGCTCCGAGCAGTACTTC.

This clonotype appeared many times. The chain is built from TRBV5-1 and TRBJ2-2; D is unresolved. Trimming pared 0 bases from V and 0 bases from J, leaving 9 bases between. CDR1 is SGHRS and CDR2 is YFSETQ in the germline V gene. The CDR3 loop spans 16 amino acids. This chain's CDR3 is CASSLEGTTNTGELFF. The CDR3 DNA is TGCGCCAGCAGCTTGGAAGGTACCACGAACACCGGGGAGCTGTTTTTT.

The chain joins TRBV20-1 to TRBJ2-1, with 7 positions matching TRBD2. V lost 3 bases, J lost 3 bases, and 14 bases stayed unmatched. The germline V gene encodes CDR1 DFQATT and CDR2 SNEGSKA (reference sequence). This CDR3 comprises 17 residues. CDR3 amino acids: CSASSLERGRFYNEQFF. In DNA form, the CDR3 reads TGCAGTGCTAGTAGTTTGGAGCGGGGTCGCTTCTACAATGAGCAGTTCTTC.

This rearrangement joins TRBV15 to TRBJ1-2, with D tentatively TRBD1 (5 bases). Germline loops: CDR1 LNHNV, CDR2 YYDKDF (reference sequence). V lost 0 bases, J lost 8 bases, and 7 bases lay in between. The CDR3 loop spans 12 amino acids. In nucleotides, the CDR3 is TGTGCCACCAGCAGAGAGGGGGAAGGCTACACCTTC. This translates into CATSREGEGYTF.

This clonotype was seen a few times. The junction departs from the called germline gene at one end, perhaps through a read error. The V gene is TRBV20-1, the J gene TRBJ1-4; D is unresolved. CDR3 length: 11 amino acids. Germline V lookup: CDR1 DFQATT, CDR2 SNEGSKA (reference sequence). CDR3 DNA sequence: TGCAGTGCCCGGTTAGCTGAAAAACCGTTTTTT. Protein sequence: CSARLAEKPFF.

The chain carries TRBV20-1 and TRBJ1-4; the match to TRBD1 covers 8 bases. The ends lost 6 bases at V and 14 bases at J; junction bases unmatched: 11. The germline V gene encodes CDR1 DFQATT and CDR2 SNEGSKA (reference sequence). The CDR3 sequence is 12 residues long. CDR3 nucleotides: TGCAGTGCAACGGGACAGGAGGGCACCCTGTTTTTT. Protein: CSATGQEGTLFF.

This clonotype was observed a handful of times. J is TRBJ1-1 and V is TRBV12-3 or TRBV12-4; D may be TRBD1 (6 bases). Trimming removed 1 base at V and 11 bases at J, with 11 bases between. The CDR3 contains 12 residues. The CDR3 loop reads CASSLDTGRAFF. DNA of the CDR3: TGTGCCAGCAGTTTAGACACAGGGCGGGCTTTCTTT.

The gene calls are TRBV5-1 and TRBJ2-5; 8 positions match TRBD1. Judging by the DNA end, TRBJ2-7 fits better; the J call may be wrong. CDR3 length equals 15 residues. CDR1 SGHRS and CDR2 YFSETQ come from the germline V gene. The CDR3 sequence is CASSQGQVVVYEQYF. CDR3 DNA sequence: TGCGCCAGCAGCCAGGGACAGGTTGTTGTCTACGAGCAGTACTTC.

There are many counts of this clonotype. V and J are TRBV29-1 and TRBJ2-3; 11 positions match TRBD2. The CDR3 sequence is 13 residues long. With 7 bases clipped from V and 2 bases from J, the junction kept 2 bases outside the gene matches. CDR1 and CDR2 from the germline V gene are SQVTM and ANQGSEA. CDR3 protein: CSATSGVTDTQYF. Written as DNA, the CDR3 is TGCAGCGCGACTAGCGGGGTCACAGATACGCAGTATTTT.

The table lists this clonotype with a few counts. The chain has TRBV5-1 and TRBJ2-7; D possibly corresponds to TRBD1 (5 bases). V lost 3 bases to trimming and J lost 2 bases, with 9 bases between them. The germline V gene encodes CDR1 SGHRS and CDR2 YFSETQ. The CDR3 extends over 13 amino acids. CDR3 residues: CASSSPGPYEQYF. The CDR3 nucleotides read TGCGCCAGCAGCTCTCCAGGGCCCTACGAGCAGTACTTC.

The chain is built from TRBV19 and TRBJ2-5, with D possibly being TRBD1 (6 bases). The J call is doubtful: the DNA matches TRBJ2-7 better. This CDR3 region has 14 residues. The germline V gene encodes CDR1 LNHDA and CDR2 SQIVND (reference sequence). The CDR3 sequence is CASSLDSLNDEQYF. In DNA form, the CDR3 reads TGTGCCAGTAGTCTGGACAGTTTGAACGACGAGCAGTACTTC.

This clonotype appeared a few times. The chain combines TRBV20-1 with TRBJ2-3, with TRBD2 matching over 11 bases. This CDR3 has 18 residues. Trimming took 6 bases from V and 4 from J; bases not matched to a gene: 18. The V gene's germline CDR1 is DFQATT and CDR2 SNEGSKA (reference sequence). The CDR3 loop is CSATKIAGGPQVADTQYF. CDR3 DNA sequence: TGCAGTGCCACCAAGATAGCGGGAGGGCCGCAGGTGGCAGATACGCAGTATTTT.

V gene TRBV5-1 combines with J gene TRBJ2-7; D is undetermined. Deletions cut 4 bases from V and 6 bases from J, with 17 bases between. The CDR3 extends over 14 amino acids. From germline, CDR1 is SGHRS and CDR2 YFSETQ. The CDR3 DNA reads TGCGCCAGCAGCGCCTCAGTAGGTACCTGCGAGCAGTACTTC. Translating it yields CASSASVGTCEQYF.

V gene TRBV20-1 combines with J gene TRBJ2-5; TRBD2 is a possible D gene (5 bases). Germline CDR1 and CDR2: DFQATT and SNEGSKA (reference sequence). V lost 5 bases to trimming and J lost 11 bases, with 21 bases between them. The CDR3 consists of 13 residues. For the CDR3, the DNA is TGCAGTGCTCAGCTTTTGATATCGGGCGGGCAGTACTTC. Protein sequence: CSAQLLISGGQYF.

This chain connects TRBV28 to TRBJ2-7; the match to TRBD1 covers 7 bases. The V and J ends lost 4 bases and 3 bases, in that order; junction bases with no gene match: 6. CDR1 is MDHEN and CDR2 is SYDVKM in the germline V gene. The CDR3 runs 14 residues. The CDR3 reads CASSSYRGVYEQYF. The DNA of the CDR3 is TGTGCCAGCAGTTCCTACAGGGGAGTCTACGAGCAGTACTTC.

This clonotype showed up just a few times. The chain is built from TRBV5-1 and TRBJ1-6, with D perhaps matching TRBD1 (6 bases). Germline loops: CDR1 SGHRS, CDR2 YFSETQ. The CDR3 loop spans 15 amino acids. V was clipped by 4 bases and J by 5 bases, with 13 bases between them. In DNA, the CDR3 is TGCGCCAGCAGCCCGGGTGACAGGAATAATTCACCCCTCCACTTT. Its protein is CASSPGDRNNSPLHF.

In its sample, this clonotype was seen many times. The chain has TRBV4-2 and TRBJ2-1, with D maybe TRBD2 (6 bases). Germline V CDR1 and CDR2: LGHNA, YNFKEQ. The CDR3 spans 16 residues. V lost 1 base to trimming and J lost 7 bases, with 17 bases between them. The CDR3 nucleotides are TGTGCCAGCAGCCAAGTAAGGGCGGGGCTAGCGAATGAGCAGTTCTTC. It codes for CASSQVRAGLANEQFF.

This CDR3 reads CAKNNEQFF. Here the CDR3 DNA reads TGTGCCAAGAACAATGAGCAGTTCTTC. The rearrangement links TRBV14 to TRBJ2-1; D is ambiguous. The CDR3 runs to 9 residues. Germline assignment: CDR1 SGHDN and CDR2 FVKESK. The V end lost 10 bases, the J end lost 5 bases, and 3 bases lay between the germline ends.

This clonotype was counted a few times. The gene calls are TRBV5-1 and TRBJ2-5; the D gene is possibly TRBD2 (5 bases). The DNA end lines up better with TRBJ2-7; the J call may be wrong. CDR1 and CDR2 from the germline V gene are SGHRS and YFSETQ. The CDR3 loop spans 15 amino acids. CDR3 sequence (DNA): TGCGCCAGCGCGATATCCATAACGGGGTCCTACGAGCAGTACTTC. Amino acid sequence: CASAISITGSYEQYF.

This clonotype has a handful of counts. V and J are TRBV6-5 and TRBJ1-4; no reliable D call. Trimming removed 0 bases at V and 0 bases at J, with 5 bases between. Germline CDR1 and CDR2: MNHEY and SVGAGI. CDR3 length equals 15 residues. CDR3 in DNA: TGTGCCAGCAGTTACTCCAGCGCAACTAATGAAAAACTGTTTTTT. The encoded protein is CASSYSSATNEKLFF.

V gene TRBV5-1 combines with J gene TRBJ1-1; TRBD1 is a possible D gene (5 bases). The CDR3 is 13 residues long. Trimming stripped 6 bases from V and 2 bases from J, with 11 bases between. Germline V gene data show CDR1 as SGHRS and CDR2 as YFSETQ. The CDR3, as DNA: TGCGCCAGCACAGGGTTGGTTAACACTGAAGCTTTCTTT. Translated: CASTGLVNTEAFF.